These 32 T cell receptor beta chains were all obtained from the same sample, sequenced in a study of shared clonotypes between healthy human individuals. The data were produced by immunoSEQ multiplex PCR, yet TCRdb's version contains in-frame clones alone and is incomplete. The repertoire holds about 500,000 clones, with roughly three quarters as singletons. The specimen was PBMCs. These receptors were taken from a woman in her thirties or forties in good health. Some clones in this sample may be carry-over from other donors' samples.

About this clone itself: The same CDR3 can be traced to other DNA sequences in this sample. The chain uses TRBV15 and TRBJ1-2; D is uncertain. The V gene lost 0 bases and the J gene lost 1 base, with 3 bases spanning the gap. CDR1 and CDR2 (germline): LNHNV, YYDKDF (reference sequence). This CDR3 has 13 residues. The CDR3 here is CATSREINYGYTF. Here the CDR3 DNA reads TGTGCCACCAGCAGAGAAATTAACTATGGCTACACCTTC. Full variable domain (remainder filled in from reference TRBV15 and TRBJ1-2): DAMVIQNPRYQVTQFGKPVTLSCSQTLNHNVMYWYQQKSSQAPKLLFHYYDKDFNNEADTPDNFQSRRPNTSFCFLDIRSPGLGDTAMYLCATSREINYGYTFGSGTRLTVV.

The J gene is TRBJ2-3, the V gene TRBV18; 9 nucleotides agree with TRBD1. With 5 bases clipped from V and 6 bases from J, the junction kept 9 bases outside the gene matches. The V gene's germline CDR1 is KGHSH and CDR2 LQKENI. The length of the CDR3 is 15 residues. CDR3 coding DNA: TGTGCCAGCTCATTGGACAGGGGTCGATGGGATACGCAGTATTTT. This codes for CASSLDRGRWDTQYF.

The CDR3 loop is CATSRLYRGTEAFF. CDR3 in DNA: TGTGCCACCAGCAGACTTTATAGGGGCACTGAAGCTTTCTTT. The V call is TRBV15, the J call TRBJ1-1; D possibly corresponds to TRBD1 (5 bases). Trimming pared 2 bases from V and 4 bases from J, leaving 11 bases between. Germline V gives CDR1 LNHNV, CDR2 YYDKDF (reference sequence). There are 14 residues in the CDR3.

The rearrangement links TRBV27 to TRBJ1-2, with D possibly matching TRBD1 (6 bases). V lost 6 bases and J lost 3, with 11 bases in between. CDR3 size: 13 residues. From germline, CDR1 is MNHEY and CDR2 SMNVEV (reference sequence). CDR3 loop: CASSIQGDYGYTF. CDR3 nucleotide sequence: TGTGCCAGCAGCATACAGGGCGACTATGGCTACACCTTC.

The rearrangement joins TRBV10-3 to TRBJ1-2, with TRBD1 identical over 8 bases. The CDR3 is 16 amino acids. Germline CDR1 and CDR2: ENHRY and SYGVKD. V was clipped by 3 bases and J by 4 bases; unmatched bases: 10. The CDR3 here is CAISEGQGGPSYGYTF. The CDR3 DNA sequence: TGTGCCATCAGTGAAGGACAGGGAGGGCCTAGCTATGGCTACACCTTC.

CDR3 sequence reads: CASSSHSSYNEQFF. CDR3 sequence (DNA): TGTGCCAGCAGCTCACATAGCTCCTACAATGAGCAGTTCTTC. The chain has TRBV7-2 and TRBJ2-1; D is undetermined. Germline loops: CDR1 SGHTA, CDR2 FQGNSA. V was trimmed by 4 bases and J by 0 bases, leaving 7 bases between them. This CDR3 has 14 amino acids.

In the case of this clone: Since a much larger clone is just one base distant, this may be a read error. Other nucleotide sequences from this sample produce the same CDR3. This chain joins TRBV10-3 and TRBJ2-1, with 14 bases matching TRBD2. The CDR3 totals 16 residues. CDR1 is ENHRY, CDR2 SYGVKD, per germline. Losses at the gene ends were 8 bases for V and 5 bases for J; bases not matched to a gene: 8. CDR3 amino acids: CAIRPQGLAGDNEQFF. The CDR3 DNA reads TGTGCCATCCGTCCCCAGGGACTAGCGGGAGACAATGAGCAGTTCTTC.

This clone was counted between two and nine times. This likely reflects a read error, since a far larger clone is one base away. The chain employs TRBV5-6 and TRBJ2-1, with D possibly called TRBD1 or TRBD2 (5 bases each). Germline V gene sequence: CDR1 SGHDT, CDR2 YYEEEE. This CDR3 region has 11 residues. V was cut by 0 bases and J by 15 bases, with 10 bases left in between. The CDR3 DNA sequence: TGTGCCAGCAGCTTGGGCCCAGGGAGGTTCTTC. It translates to CASSLGPGRFF. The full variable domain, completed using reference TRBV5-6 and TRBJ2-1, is DAGVTQSPTHLIKTRGQQVTLRCSPKSGHDTVSWYQQALGQGPQFIFQYYEEEERQRGNFPDRFSGHQFPNYSSELNVNALLLGDSALYLCASSLGPGRFFGPGTRLTVL.

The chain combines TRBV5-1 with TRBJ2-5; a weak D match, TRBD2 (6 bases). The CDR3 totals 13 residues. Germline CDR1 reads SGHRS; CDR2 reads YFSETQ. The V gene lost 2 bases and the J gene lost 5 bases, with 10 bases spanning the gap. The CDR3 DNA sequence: TGCGCCAGCAGCTTACTAGGAGGGGAGACCCAGTACTTC. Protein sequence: CASSLLGGETQYF.

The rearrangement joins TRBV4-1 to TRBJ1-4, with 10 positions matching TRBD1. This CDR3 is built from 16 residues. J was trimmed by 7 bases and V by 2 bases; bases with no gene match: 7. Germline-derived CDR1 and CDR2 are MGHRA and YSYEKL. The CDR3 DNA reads TGCGCCAGCAGCCAACTCGGCCGGGACAGGGGTGAAAAACTGTTTTTT. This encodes CASSQLGRDRGEKLFF.

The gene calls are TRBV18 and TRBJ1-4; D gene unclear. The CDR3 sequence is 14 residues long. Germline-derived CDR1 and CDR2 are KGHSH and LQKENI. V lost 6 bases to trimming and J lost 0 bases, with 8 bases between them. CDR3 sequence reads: CASSPPATNEKLFF. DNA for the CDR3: TGTGCCAGCTCCCCCCCAGCAACTAATGAAAAACTGTTTTTT.

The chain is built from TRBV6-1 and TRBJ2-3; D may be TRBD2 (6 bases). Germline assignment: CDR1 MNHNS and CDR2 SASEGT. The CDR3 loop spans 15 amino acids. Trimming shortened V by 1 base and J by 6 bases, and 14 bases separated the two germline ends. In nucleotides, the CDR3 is TGTGCCAGCAGTGAAGGGATGACTAGTTCCGATACGCAGTATTTT. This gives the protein CASSEGMTSSDTQYF.

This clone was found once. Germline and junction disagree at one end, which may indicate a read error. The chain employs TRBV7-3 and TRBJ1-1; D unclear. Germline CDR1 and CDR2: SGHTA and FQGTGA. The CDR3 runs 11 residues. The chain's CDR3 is CASSSGVEVFF. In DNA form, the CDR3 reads TGTGCCAGCAGCTCCGGGGTAGAAGTTTTCTTT.

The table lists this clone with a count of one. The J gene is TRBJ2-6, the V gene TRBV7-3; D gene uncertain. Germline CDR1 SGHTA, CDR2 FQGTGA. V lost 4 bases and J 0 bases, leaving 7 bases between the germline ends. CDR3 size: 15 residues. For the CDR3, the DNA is TGTGCCAGCAGCTACAGATTCTCTGGGGCCAACGTCCTGACTTTC. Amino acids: CASSYRFSGANVLTF.

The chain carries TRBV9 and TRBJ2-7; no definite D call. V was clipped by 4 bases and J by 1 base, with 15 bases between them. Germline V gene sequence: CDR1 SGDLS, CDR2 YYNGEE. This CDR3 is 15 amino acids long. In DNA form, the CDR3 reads TGTGCCAGCAGCCCCCGTGGCAGCCCTTCCTACGAGCAGTACTTC. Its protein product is CASSPRGSPSYEQYF.

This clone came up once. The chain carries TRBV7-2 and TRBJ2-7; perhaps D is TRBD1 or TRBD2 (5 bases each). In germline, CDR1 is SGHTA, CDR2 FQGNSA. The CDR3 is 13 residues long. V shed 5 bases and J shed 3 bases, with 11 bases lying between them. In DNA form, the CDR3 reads TGTGCCAGCAGCCCGGGACGAGACTACGAGCAGTACTTC. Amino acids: CASSPGRDYEQYF.

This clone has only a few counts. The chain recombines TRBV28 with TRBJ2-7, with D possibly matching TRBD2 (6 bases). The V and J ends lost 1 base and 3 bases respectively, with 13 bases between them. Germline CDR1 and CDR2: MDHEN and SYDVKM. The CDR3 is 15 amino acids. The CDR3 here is CASSLFPSVDYEQYF. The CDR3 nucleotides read TGTGCCAGCAGTTTATTTCCTAGCGTTGACTACGAGCAGTACTTC.

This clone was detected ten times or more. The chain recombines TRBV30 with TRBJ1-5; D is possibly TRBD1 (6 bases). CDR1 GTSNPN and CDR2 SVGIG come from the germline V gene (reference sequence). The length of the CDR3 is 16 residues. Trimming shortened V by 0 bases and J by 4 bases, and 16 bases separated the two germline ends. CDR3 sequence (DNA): TGTGCCTGGAGTGTAACAGGGTATCGGGTGAATCAGCCCCAGCATTTT. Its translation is CAWSVTGYRVNQPQHF.

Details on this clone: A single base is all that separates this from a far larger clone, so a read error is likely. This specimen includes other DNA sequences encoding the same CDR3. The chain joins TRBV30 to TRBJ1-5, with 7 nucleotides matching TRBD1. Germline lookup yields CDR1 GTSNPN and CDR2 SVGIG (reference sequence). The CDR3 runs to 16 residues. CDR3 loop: CAWGRRGRYGNQPQHF. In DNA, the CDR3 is TGTGCCTGGGGCCGCAGGGGGAGGTATGGCAATCAGCCCCAGCATTTC.

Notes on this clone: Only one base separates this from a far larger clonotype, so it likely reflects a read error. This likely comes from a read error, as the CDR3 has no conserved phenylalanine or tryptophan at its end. The chain's CDR3 is CSVARGTEAFS. CDR3 coding DNA: TGCAGCGTTGCCCGAGGCACTGAAGCTTTCTCT. This chain joins TRBV29-1 and TRBJ1-1; D unresolved. V was trimmed by 4 bases and J by 4 bases, leaving 7 bases between them. CDR3 length: 11 residues. In germline, CDR1 is SQVTM, CDR2 ANQGSEA.

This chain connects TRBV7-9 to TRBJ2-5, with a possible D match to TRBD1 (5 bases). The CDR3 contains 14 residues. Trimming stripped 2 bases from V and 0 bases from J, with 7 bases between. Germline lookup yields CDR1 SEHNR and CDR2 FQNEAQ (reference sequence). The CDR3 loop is CASSLPTDQETQYF. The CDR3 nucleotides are TGTGCCAGCAGCTTACCGACAGACCAAGAGACCCAGTACTTC.

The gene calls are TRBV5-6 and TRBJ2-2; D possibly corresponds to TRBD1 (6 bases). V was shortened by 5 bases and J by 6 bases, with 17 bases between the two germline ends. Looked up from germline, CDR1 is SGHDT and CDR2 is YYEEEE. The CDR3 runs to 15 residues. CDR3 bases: TGTGCCAGCAGATCGCAACAGGGAGTGGCCGGGGAGCTGTTTTTT. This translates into CASRSQQGVAGELFF.

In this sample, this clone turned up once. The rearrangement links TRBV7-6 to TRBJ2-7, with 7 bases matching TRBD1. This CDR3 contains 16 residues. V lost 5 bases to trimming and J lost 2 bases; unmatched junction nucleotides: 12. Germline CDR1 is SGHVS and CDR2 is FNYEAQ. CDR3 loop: CASSVGVGTVAYEQYF. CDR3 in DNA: TGTGCCAGCAGCGTTGGGGTTGGGACAGTCGCCTACGAGCAGTACTTC.

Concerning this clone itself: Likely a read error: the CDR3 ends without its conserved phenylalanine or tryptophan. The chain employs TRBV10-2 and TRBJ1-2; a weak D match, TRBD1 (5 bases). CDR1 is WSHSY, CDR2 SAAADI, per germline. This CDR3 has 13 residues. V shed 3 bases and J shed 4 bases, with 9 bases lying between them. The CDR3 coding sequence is TGCGCCAGCAGTGACAGGGCAGGCTATGGCTACACCTCC. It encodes CASSDRAGYGYTS.

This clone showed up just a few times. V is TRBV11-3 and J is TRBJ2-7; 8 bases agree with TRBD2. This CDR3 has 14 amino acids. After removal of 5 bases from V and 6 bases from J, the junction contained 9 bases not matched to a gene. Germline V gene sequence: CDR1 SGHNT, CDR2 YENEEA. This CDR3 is CASSPGLGSIEQYF. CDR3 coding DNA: TGTGCCAGCAGCCCGGGACTAGGATCGATCGAGCAGTACTTC.

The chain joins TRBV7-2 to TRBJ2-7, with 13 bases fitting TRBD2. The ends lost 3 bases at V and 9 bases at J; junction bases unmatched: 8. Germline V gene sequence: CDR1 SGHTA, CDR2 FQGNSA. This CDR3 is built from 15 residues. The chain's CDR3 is CASSFGTSGTGGQYF. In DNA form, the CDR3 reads TGTGCCAGCAGCTTTGGGACTAGCGGGACCGGGGGGCAGTACTTC.

CDR3: CASSLGQGGVYGYTF. CDR3 bases: TGCGCCAGCAGCCTCGGACAAGGTGGGGTCTATGGCTACACCTTC. This chain connects TRBV5-1 to TRBJ1-2, with D tentatively TRBD1 (5 bases). Germline CDR1 reads SGHRS; CDR2 reads YFSETQ. The CDR3 totals 15 residues. Trimming removed 4 bases from V and 4 bases from J, with 17 bases in between.

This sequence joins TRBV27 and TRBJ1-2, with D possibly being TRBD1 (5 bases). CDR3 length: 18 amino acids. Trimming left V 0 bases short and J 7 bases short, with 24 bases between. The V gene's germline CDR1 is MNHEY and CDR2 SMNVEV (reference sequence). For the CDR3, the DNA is TGTGCCAGCAGTTTATCGGTTACAACAACAGGTGGTATATGTGGCTACACCTTC. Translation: CASSLSVTTTGGICGYTF.

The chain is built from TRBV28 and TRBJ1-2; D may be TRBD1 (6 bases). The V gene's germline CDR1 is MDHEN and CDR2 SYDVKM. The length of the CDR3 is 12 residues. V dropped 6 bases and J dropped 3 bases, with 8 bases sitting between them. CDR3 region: CASRTGHYGYTF. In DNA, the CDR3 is TGTGCCAGCAGGACAGGACACTATGGCTACACCTTC.

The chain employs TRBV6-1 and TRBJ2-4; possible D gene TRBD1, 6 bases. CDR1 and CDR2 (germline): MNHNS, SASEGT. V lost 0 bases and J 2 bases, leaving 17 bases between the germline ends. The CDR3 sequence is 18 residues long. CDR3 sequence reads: CASSEAIQGFFSKNIQYF. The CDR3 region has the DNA TGTGCCAGCAGTGAAGCGATACAGGGTTTCTTCTCCAAAAACATTCAGTACTTC.

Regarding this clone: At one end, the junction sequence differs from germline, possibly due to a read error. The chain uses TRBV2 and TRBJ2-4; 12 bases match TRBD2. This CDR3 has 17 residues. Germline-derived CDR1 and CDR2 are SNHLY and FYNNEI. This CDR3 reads CASADLRLAGAQNIQYF. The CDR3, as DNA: TGTGCCAGCGCTGACCTCAGACTAGCGGGAGCCCAAAACATTCAGTACTTC.

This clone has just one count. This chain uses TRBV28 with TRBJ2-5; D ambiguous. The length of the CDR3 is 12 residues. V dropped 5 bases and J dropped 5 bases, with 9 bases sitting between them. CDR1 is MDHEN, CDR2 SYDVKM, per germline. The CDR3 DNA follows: TGTGCCAGCAGTCACCTGATGGAGACCCAGTACTTC. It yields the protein CASSHLMETQYF.